The rows below give T cell receptor beta chains drawn from one sample of a study of shared clonotypes between healthy human individuals. The data were produced by immunoSEQ multiplex PCR, yet TCRdb's version contains in-frame clones alone and is incomplete. Among millions of clones listed, approximately 95% were seen once. Sequenced: naive CD4+ T cells sorted from blood. The receptors derive from a man aged 18 to 30 in good health. The conserved cysteine and the conserved F or W are not part of the CDR3 here.

v_call: TRBV10-2
j_call: TRBJ2-7
cdr3_aa: ASRIGHTGTSDSYEQY

v_call: TRBV27
j_call: TRBJ2-3
cdr3_aa: ATRDRVADTQY

v_call: TRBV30
j_call: TRBJ2-2
cdr3_aa: AFIGGASNTGELF

v_call: TRBV18
j_call: TRBJ1-2
cdr3_aa: ASSPLSLATGENGYT

v_call: TRBV5-4
j_call: TRBJ2-7
cdr3_aa: ASSRDRGLEQY

v_call: TRBV10-3
j_call: TRBJ1-3
cdr3_aa: ATTQGISSGNTIY

v_call: TRBV21-1
j_call: TRBJ1-3
cdr3_aa: ASNFTGECSGNTIY

v_call: TRBV7-2
j_call: TRBJ1-1
cdr3_aa: ASSSRTGDQAEAF

v_call: TRBV5-4
j_call: TRBJ2-3
cdr3_aa: ASSPTGGTDTQY

v_call: TRBV30
j_call: TRBJ1-1
cdr3_aa: AWINSGNTEAF

v_call: TRBV19
j_call: TRBJ1-6
cdr3_aa: ATGQSSYNSPLH

v_call: TRBV5-6
j_call: TRBJ2-1
cdr3_aa: ASSKAGGPYNEQF

v_call: TRBV5-4
j_call: TRBJ2-5
cdr3_aa: ASSNRQGWETQY

v_call: TRBV19
j_call: TRBJ1-4
cdr3_aa: ASSTGATNEKLF

v_call: TRBV18
j_call: TRBJ1-1
cdr3_aa: ASSLDRVNTEAF

v_call: TRBV5-1
j_call: TRBJ2-7
cdr3_aa: ASSSGGSGSYEQY

v_call: TRBV6-1
j_call: TRBJ1-1
cdr3_aa: ASSEPRGIEAF

v_call: TRBV18
j_call: TRBJ2-7
cdr3_aa: ASSPGTGGDEQY

v_call: TRBV5-6
j_call: TRBJ2-2
cdr3_aa: ASSFEQNTGELF

v_call: TRBV2
j_call: TRBJ1-1
cdr3_aa: ASSEEGGAF

v_call: TRBV7-7
j_call: TRBJ2-1
cdr3_aa: ASSWSEGLASYNEQF

v_call: TRBV6-1
j_call: TRBJ2-7
cdr3_aa: ASSGTQRGSYEQY